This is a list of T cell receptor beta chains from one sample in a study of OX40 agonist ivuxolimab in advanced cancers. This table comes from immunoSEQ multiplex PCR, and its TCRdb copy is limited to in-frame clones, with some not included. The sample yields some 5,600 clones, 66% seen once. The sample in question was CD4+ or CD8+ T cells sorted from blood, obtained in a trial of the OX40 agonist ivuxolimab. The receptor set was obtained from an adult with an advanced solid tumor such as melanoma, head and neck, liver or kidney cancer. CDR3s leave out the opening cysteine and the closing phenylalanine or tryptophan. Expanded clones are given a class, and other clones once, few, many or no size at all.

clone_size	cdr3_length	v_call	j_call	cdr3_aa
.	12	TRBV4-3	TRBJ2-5	ASSQDLGQETQY
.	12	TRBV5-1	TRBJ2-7	ASTSGLAAYEQY
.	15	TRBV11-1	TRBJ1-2	ASSLAYRTSPAYGYT
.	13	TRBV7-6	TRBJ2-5	ASSLDGSDQETQY
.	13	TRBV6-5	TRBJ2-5	ASSYSTLGGETQY
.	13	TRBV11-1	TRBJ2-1	ASSLTASSYNEQF
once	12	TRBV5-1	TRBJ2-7	ASSFRESHYEQY
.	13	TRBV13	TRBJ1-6	ASSGNRDRYSPLH
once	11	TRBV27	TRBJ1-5	ASSYGGTQPQH
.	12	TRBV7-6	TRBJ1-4	ASSRSQGWEKLF
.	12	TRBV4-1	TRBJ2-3	ASSQDGGGDTQY
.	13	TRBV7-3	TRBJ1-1	ASSLTSEVNTEAF
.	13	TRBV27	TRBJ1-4	ASSSNLDTVRKLF
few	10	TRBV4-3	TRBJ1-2	ASSQDRIGYT
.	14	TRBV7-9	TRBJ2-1	ASSQERGAKNNEQF
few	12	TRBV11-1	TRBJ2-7	ASSGWDNLYEQY
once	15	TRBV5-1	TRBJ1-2	ASSLRTGANQGGGYT
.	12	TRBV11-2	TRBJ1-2	ASSPTGAIYGYT
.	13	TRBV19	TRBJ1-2	ASITPGQGAPGYT
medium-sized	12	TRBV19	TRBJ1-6	ASSVVPYNSPLH
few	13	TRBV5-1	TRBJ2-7	ASSLGRVEIDEQY
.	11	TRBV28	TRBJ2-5	ASRKQGQETQY
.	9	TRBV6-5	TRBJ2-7	ASSYGGGQY
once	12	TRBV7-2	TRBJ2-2	ASSSWGGTGELF
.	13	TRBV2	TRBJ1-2	ASSDGRDVANGYT
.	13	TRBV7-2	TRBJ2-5	ASSLYGGFQETQY
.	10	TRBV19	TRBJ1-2	ASSIDQGDYT
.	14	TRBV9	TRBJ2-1	ASSPRSQKPNNEQF
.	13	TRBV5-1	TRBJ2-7	ASRASGEPVYEQY
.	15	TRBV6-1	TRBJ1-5	ASSEVASFSGNQPQH
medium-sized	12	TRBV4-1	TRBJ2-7	ASSQETGNYEQY
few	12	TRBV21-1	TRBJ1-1	ASPKTRGPTEAF
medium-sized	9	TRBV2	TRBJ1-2	ASMSDHGYT
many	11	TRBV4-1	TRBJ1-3	ASRQDSGNTIY
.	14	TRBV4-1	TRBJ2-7	ASSQVPARARGEQY
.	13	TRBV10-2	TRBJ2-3	ASSPPRGPTDTQY
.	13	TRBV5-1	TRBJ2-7	ASSLAGARYNEQY
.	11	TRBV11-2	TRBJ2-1	ASSPDSYNEQF
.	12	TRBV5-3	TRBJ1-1	ASSLGGVNTEAF
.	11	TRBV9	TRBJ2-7	ASSDRDGDEQY
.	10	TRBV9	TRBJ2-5	ASSLTGGTQY
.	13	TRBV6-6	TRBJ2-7	ASSYRSGVGYEQY
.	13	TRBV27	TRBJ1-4	ASSTHRTGDEKLF
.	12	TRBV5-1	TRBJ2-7	ASSFERTHDEQY
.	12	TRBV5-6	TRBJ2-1	ASTPGLSYNEQF
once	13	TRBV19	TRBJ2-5	ASSRAWRGQETQY
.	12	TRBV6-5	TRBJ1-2	ASSYLSGSDGYT
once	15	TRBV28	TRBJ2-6	ASIRTGGSSGANVLT
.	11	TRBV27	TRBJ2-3	ASSDVSTDTQY
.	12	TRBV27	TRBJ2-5	ASSARDFGETQY
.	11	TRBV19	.	ASSMGRSYEQY